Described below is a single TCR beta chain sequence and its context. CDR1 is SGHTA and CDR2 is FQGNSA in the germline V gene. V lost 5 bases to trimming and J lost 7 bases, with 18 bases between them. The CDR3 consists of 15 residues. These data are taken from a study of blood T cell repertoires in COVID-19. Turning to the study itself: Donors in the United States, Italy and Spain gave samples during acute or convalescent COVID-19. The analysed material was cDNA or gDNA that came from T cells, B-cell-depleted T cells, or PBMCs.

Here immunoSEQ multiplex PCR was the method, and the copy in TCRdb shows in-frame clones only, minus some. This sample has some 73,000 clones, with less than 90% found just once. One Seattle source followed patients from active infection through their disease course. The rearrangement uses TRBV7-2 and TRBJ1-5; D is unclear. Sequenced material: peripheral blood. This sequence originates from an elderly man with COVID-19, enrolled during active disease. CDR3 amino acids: CASSAGLETNQPQHF. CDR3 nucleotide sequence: TGTGCCAGCAGCGCCGGACTGGAGACGAACCAGCCCCAGCATTTT.